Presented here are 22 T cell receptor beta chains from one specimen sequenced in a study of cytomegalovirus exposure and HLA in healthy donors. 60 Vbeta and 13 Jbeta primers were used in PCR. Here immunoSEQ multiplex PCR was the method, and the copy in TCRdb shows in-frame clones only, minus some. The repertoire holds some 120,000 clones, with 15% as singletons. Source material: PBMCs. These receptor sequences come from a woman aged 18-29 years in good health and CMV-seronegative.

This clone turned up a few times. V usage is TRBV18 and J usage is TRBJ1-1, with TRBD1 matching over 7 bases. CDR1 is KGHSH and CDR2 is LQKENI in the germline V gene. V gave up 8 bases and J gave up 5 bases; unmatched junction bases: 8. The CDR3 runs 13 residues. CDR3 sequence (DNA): TGTGCCAGCGCACAAGGGGGCCGAACTGAAGCTTTCTTT. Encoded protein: CASAQGGRTEAFF.

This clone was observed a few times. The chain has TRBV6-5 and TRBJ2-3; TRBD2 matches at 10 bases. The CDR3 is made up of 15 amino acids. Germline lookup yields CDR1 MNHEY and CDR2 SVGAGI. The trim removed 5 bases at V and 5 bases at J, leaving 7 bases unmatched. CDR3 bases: TGTGCCAGCAGTCGACTAGCGGGTAATTTAGATACGCAGTATTTT. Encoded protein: CASSRLAGNLDTQYF.

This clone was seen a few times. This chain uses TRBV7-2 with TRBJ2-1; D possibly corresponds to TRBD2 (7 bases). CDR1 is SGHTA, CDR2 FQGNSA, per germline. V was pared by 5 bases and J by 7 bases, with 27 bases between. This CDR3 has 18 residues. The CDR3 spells CASSPSRGRGSGPNEQFF. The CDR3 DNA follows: TGTGCCAGCAGCCCCTCTCGGGGGCGCGGTAGCGGGCCTAATGAGCAGTTCTTC. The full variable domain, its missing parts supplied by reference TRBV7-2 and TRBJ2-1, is GAGVSQSPSNKVTEKGKDVELRCDPISGHTALYWYRQSLGQGLEFLIYFQGNSAPDKSGLPSDRFSAERTGGSVSTLTIQRTQQEDSAVYLCASSPSRGRGSGPNEQFFGPGTRLTVL.

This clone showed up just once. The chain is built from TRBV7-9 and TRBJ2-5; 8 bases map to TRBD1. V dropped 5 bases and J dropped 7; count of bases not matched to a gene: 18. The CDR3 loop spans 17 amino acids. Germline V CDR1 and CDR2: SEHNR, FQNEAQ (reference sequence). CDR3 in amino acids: CASSPYPMGTGWGTQYF. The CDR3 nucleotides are TGTGCCAGCAGCCCATACCCTATGGGGACAGGCTGGGGGACCCAGTACTTC.

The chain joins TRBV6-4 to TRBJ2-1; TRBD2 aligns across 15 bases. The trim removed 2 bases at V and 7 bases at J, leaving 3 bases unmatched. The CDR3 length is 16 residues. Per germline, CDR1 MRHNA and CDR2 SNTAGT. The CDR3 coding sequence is TGTGCCAGCAGTGACGGGGGACTAGCGGGGGGAAATGAGCAGTTCTTC. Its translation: CASSDGGLAGGNEQFF.

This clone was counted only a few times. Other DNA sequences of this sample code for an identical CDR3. CDR3: CASSLGGGNEKLFF. CDR3 nucleotide sequence: TGTGCCAGCAGCTTAGGCGGGGGGAATGAAAAACTGTTTTTT. V is TRBV7-2 and J is TRBJ1-4; D might be TRBD1 (5 bases). The germline CDR1 and CDR2 sequences are SGHTA and FQGNSA. This CDR3 has 14 residues. The germline V and J ends were trimmed by 1 base and 5 bases, with 8 bases remaining between them.

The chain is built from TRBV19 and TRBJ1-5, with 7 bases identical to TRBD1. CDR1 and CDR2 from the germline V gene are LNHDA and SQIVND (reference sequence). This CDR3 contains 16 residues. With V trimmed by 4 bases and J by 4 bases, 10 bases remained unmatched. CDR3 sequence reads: CASSTLIDRVNQPQHF. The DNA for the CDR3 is TGTGCCAGTAGTACGCTAATCGACAGGGTGAATCAGCCCCAGCATTTT.

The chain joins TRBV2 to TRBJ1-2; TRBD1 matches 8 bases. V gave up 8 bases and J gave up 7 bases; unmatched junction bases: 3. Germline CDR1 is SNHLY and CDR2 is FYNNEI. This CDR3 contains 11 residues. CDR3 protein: CASAGGSGYTF. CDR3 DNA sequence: TGTGCCAGCGCAGGGGGCAGTGGCTACACCTTC.

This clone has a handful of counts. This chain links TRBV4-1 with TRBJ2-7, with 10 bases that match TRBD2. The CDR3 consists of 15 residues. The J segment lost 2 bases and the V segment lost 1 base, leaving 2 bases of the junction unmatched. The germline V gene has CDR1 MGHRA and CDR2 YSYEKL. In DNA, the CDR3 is TGCGCCAGCAGCCAAGCTAGCGGGAGTCCCTACGAGCAGTACTTC. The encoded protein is CASSQASGSPYEQYF.

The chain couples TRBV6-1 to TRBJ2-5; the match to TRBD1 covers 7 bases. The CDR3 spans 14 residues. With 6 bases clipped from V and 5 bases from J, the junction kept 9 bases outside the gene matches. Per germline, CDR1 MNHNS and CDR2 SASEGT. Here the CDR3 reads CASRYRGTGETQYF. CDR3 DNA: TGTGCCAGCAGGTACAGGGGAACGGGGGAGACCCAGTACTTC.

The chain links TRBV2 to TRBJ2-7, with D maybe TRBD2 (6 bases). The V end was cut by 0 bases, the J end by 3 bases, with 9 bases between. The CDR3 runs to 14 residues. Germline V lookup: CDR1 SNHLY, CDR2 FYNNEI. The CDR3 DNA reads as TGTGCCAGCAGTGAAGCGGGACTGGGCTACGAGCAGTACTTC. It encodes CASSEAGLGYEQYF.

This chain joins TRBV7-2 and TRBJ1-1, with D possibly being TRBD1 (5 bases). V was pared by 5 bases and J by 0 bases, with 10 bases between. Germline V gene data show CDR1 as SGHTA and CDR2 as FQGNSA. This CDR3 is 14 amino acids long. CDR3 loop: CASSLGLMNTEAFF. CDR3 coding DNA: TGTGCCAGCAGCCTGGGACTGATGAACACTGAAGCTTTCTTT. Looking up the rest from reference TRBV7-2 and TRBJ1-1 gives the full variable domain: GAGVSQSPSNKVTEKGKDVELRCDPISGHTALYWYRQSLGQGLEFLIYFQGNSAPDKSGLPSDRFSAERTGGSVSTLTIQRTQQEDSAVYLCASSLGLMNTEAFFGQGTRLTVV.

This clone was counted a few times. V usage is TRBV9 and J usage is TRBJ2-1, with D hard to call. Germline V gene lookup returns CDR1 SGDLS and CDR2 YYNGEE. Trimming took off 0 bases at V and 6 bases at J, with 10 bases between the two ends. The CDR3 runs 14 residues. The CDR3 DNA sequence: TGTGCCAGCAGCGTAGGAGCTACCCCCAATGAGCAGTTCTTC. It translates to CASSVGATPNEQFF.

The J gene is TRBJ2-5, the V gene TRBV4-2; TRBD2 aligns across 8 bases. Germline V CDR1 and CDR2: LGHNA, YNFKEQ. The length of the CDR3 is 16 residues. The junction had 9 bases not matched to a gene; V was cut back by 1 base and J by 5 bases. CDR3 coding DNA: TGTGCCAGCAGCCAAGCTGGGGGACTAGTTAGGGAGACCCAGTACTTC. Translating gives CASSQAGGLVRETQYF.

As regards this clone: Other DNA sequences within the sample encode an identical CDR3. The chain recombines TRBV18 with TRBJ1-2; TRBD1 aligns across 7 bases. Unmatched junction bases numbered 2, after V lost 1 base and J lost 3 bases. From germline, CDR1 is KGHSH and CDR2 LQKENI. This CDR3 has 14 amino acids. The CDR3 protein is CASSPLDRDYGYTF. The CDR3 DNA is TGTGCCAGCTCACCACTCGACAGGGACTATGGCTACACCTTC.

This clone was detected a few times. The CDR3 spells CASSSATGEETQYF. CDR3 nucleotides: TGTGCCAGCAGCTCGGCGACAGGGGAAGAGACCCAGTACTTC. The gene calls are TRBV5-6 and TRBJ2-5; 8 nucleotides line up with TRBD1. Germline CDR1 SGHDT, CDR2 YYEEEE. The CDR3 sequence is 14 residues long. Trimming at V came to 3 bases and at J to 3 bases, leaving 4 bases not matched to a gene.

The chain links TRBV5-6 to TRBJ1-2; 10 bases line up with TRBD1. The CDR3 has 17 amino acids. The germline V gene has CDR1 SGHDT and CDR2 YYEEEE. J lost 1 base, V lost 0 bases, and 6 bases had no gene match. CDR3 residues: CASSLAGGQGINYGYTF. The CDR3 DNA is TGTGCCAGCAGCTTGGCCGGGGGACAGGGGATTAACTATGGCTACACCTTC. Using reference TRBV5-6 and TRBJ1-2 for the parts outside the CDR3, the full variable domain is DAGVTQSPTHLIKTRGQQVTLRCSPKSGHDTVSWYQQALGQGPQFIFQYYEEEERQRGNFPDRFSGHQFPNYSSELNVNALLLGDSALYLCASSLAGGQGINYGYTFGSGTRLTVV.

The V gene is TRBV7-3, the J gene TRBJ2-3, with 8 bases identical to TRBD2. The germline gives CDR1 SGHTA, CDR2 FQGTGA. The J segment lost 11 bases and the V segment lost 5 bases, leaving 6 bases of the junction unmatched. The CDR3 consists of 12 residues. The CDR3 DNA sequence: TGTGCCAGCAGCCTCGAGCGGGGGCGGCAGTATTTT. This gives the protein CASSLERGRQYF.

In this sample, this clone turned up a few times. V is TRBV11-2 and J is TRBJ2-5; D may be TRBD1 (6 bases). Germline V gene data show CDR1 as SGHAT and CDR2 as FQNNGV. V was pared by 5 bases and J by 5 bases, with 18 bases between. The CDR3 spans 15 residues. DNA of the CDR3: TGTGCCAGCAGCATCACAGGGAGCGACAAGGAGACCCAGTACTTC. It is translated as CASSITGSDKETQYF.

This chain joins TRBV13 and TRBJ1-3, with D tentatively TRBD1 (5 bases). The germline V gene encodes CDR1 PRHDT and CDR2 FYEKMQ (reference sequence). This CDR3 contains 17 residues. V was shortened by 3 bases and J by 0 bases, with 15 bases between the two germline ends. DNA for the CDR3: TGTGCCAGCAGCTTGGGGCCGACACTGTACTCTGGAAACACCATATATTTT. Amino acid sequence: CASSLGPTLYSGNTIYF.

The CDR3 DNA reads TGTGCCAGCAGCGGTGACAGGCCCGATACTTACAATGAGCAGTTCTTC. This translates into CASSGDRPDTYNEQFF. The V and J genes are TRBV7-2 and TRBJ2-1, with D possibly being TRBD1 (6 bases). Per the germline V gene, CDR1 is SGHTA and CDR2 is FQGNSA. This CDR3 has 16 amino acids. V lost 5 bases and J 4 bases, leaving 18 bases between the germline ends.

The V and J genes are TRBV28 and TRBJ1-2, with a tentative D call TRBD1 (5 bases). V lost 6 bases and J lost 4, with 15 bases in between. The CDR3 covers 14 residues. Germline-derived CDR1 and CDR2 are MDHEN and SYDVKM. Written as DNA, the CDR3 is TGTGCCAGCAGATTGGCGGGACGGGCCTATGGCTACACCTTC. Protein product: CASRLAGRAYGYTF.